This T cell receptor (beta chain) came from a study of T-cell memory formation after mild COVID-19. For the study at large: TCR clusters largely stayed donor specific.

TCRdb fed the 5' RACE reads into MiXCR, producing one record per CDR3 protein. Of about 55,000 distinct CDR3 sequences in the sample, over 7.5% were seen once. General study results and limits: Shrinking CD4+ clones resided mostly in CM and EM, and CD8+ ones in EMRA. Later expanders leaned toward CD4+, whereas clones contracting from day 15 to 85 were balanced CD4/CD8.

As regards this clonotype: Its antigen remains unidentified.

The sequenced sample was PBMCs or a T cell subset sorted from them (not recorded which). This TCR was sampled from a man between 18 and 29 years old who had mild COVID-19 (a few samples of this study predate the infection). Cell type and time point are not known.

CDR3 amino acids: CASSNGFWGFYNSPLHF. In DNA form, the CDR3 reads TGTGCCAGCAGCAACGGTTTCTGGGGTTTTTATAATTCACCCCTCCACTTT. V gene TRBV21-1 combines with J gene TRBJ1-6. TRBV21-1 is annotated as a pseudogene. This CDR3 spans 17 amino acids.